A selection of T cell receptor beta chains follows, all from one sample in a study of blood T cell repertoires in COVID-19. Here immunoSEQ multiplex PCR was the method, and the copy in TCRdb shows in-frame clones only, minus some. The table records tens of thousands of clones, 85% to 90% of them present only once. Source material: peripheral blood. The receptors were sampled from a man between 45 and 60 years old with active COVID-19. CDR3s include the opening cysteine and the closing phenylalanine or tryptophan. D genes are given only for firm matches. Clone size appears in some rows only: once, few, many, or a class for an expanded clone.

size,D,V,J,DNA,CDR3
-,TRBD2,TRBV19,TRBJ2-2,TGTGCCAGTAGTATCCGGGTATTCGGGGGGACTAGCGGCCAGAACACCGGGGAGCTGTTTTTT,CASSIRVFGGTSGQNTGELFF
few,TRBD1,TRBV10-3,TRBJ1-6,TGTGCCATCAGCGGGACAGGGGATAATTCACCCCTCCACTTT,CAISGTGDNSPLHF
-,TRBD2,TRBV24-1,TRBJ2-1,TGTGCCACCAGTGGCTCGGGGGGACTAGCGGGGAAGAGCTCCTACAATGAGCAGTTCTTC,CATSGSGGLAGKSSYNEQFF
-,TRBD1,TRBV7-3,TRBJ2-2,TGTGCCAGCAGCTTCGGACAGGGGGGAGGCACCGGGGAGCTGTTTTTT,CASSFGQGGGTGELFF
few,TRBD1,TRBV15,TRBJ1-5,TGTGCCACCAGCAGCGGACAGGGGCAATGGAATCAGCCCCAGCATTTT,CATSSGQGQWNQPQHF
-,-,TRBV9,TRBJ2-1,TGTGCCAGCAGCGTTGGAGGGAGGTTAAATGAGCAGTTCTTC,CASSVGGRLNEQFF
-,TRBD2,TRBV9,TRBJ2-2,TGTGCCAGCAGCGTAGGAGTAGCGGGAGTAACCGGGGAGCTGTTTTTT,CASSVGVAGVTGELFF
-,TRBD2,TRBV27,TRBJ2-1,TGTGCCAGCAGTTACACTACTAGCGGGGTCTACAATGAGCAGTTCTTC,CASSYTTSGVYNEQFF
-,TRBD1,TRBV18,TRBJ1-5,TGTGCCAGCTCGCCGGACAGGGGGCTTGAGAAGCCCCAGCATTTT,CASSPDRGLEKPQHF
-,-,TRBV7-2,TRBJ1-1,TGTGCCAGCAGCTCCTCAGTGAACACTGAAGCTTTCTTT,CASSSSVNTEAFF
-,TRBD1,TRBV9,TRBJ2-7,TGTGCCAGCAGCGTAGGCGACAGGGCCTACGAGCAGTACTTC,CASSVGDRAYEQYF
-,-,TRBV7-8,TRBJ2-4,TGTGCCAGCAGCTCAAACCCCGGAGCCAACATTCAGTACTTC,CASSSNPGANIQYF
-,TRBD2,TRBV11-2,TRBJ2-7,TGTGCCAGCAGAGACAGGCGTCTAGCGGGGGGTAAACCTTCTTACGAGCAGTACTTC,CASRDRRLAGGKPSYEQYF
-,TRBD1,TRBV5-1,TRBJ2-2,TGCGCCAGCAGCTCGAGTCCCGGGACAGGGCCCGGGGAGCTGTTTTTT,CASSSSPGTGPGELFF
-,-,TRBV18,TRBJ1-5,TGTGCCAGCTCCGCGGGGGGGGGCAATCAGCCCCAGCATTTT,CASSAGGGNQPQHF
-,-,TRBV30,TRBJ1-2,TGTGCCTGGAGTGTTGGGGGCCTTCAGTCTAACTATGGCTACACCTTC,CAWSVGGLQSNYGYTF
-,-,TRBV19,TRBJ1-1,TGTGCCAGTGCCCATACGGGGGACACTGAAGCTTTCTTT,CASAHTGDTEAFF
-,-,TRBV10-2,TRBJ1-1,TGCGCCAGCAGTGAGTCCCCTGTTCGGGGGGCTTTCTTT,CASSESPVRGAFF